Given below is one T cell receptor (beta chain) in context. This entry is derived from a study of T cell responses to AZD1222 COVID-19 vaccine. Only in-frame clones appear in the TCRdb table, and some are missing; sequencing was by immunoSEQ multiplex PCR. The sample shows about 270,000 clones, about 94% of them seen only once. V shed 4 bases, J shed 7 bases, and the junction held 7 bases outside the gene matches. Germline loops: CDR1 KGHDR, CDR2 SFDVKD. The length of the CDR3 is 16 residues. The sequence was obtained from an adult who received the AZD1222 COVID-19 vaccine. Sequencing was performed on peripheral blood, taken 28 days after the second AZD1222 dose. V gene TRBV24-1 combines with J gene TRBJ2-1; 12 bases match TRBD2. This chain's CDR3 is CATSDPGLAGRNEQFF. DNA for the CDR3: TGTGCCACCAGTGACCCCGGACTAGCGGGGCGGAATGAGCAGTTCTTC.